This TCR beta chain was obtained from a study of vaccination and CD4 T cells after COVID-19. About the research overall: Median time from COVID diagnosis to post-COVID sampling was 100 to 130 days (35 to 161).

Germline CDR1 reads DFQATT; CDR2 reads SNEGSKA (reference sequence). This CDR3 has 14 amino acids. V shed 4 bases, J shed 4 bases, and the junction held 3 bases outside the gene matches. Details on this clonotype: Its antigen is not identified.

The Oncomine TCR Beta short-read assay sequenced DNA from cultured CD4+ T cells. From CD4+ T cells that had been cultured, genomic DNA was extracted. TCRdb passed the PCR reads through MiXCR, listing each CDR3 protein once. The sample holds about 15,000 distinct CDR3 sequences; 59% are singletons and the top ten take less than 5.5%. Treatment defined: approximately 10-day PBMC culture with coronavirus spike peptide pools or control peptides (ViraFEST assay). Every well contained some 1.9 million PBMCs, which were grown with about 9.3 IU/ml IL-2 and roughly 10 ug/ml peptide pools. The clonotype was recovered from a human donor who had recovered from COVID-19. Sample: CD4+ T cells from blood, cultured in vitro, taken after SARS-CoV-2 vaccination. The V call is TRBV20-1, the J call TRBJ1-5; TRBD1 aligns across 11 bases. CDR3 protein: CSATRDRGNQPQHF. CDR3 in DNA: TGCAGTGCTACCCGGGACAGGGGGAATCAGCCCCAGCATTTT.